This TCR beta chain is drawn from a study of blood T cell repertoires in COVID-19. Whole-study context: The United States, Italy and Spain were the sources of the acute and convalescent COVID-19 samples. In each case, the material was cDNA or gDNA derived from T cells, B-cell-depleted T cells, or PBMCs.

The germline V gene encodes CDR1 MNHEY and CDR2 SVGEGT. With 0 bases removed from V and 0 bases from J, the gap between germline ends came to 12 bases. CDR3 length: 17 residues. Cohort placement rested on clinical history that participants reported themselves. Per the authors' pipeline: It was from reference gene primer amplification that nucleated cell counts were estimated. Assay used: immunoSEQ multiplex PCR; TCRdb lists only in-frame clones, some missing. V and J calls and clone size are as listed in that table; D and trimming were resolved from the DNA. The sample holds about 480,000 clones, around 89% seen once.

Sequencing input: PBMCs or T cells enriched from blood (not recorded which). The chain uses TRBV6-2 or TRBV6-3 and TRBJ2-4, with D perhaps TRBD2 (5 bases). This sequence was found in a woman aged 40 to 50 who had recovered from COVID-19. In DNA form, the CDR3 reads TGTGCCAGCAGTTACTCGAGAAGCGGAGTAGCCAAAAACATTCAGTACTTC. Translation: CASSYSRSGVAKNIQYF.